This is a list of T cell receptor beta chains from one sample in a study of T-cell memory formation after mild COVID-19. TCRdb ran MiXCR on the 5' RACE reads and lists one entry per CDR3 protein. The sample consists of some 440,000 distinct CDR3 sequences, around 27% of them appearing once. The source material was PBMCs or a T cell subset sorted from them (not recorded which). Every receptor here comes from an adult woman who had mild COVID-19 (a few samples of this study predate the infection). Cell type and time point are not known. CDR3s leave out the opening cysteine and the closing phenylalanine or tryptophan. Not all rows give a size; the values are once, few, many and, for expanded clones, a class.

V gene	clone size	J gene	CDR3 length	CDR3 protein
TRBV20-1	-	TRBJ2-5	13	SALVLAEYQETQY
TRBV27	many	TRBJ1-2	12	ASSQTGALGGYT
TRBV12-3/TRBV12-4	many	TRBJ2-3	13	ASSLTSTGADTQY
TRBV4-3	few	TRBJ2-1	11	ASSLALEDEQF
TRBV7-2	few	TRBJ2-3	11	ASSGHRTDTQY
TRBV5-1	-	TRBJ2-3	13	ASSPAMGDSDTQY
TRBV5-6	-	TRBJ2-3	12	ASSLVPQTDTQY
TRBV27	-	TRBJ2-3	12	ASSSQVGRATQY
TRBV5-1	few	TRBJ2-2	13	ASSLNFGGTGELF
TRBV12-3/TRBV12-4	-	TRBJ1-1	13	ASSSIPFEGTEAF
TRBV19	-	TRBJ1-1	13	ASSTLSGGNTEAF
TRBV20-1	-	TRBJ2-7	9	SAEERFQEY
TRBV7-3	-	TRBJ1-1	8	AGSHTEAF
TRBV7-6	few	TRBJ2-3	16	ASSLGGLSGGFTDTQY
TRBV5-5	-	TRBJ2-1	12	ASSLGATGPEWF
TRBV4-3	-	TRBJ2-7	13	ASSQENLSTYEQY
TRBV12-3/TRBV12-4	few	TRBJ1-1	14	ASSLEGQGALLQAF
TRBV29-1	few	TRBJ2-7	14	SVAQVAGGTLDEQY
TRBV5-1	-	TRBJ1-2	11	ASSRDNFYGYT
TRBV12-3/TRBV12-4	many	TRBJ2-1	12	ASSFSGGDNEQF
TRBV3-1	-	TRBJ1-5	13	ASSQGPNGNQPQH
TRBV19	once	TRBJ2-1	14	ASSRSGGVTYNEQF
TRBV12-3/TRBV12-4	few	TRBJ2-7	15	ASSLVGGGRVDYEQY